The clone carrying this TCR beta chain was observed a single time. The data belong to a study of blood T cell repertoires in COVID-19. The CDR3 has 16 residues. CDR1 KGHSH and CDR2 LQKENI come from the germline V gene. Between the trimmed V and J ends, which lost 2 bases and 11 bases, there was a span of 21 bases. Original analysis: Reference gene primer amplification yielded estimated nucleated cell counts. The method was immunoSEQ multiplex PCR; TCRdb's version includes in-frame clones alone and lacks a portion of them. V and J calls and clone size come straight from that table; D and trimming were deduced from the DNA. The repertoire consists of over 250,000 clones, with around 90% occurring once and the leading ten covering around 0.8%.

The rearrangement links TRBV18 to TRBJ2-2; the D gene is possibly TRBD1 (6 bases). This TCR came from a young woman with acute or convalescent COVID-19. Sequenced material: peripheral blood. This CDR3 reads CASSPTARGAIDELFF. The CDR3 region has the DNA TGTGCCAGCTCACCAACGGCCAGGGGCGCCATTGATGAGCTGTTTTTT.